Listed here are 18 T cell receptor beta chains from one sample, sequenced in a study of cytomegalovirus exposure and HLA in healthy donors. Here immunoSEQ multiplex PCR was the method, and the copy in TCRdb shows in-frame clones only, minus some. The sample has roughly 270,000 clones; around nine tenths are singletons. The source material was PBMCs. These receptors all stem from a woman under 30 in good health and CMV-seronegative.

The rearrangement links TRBV27 to TRBJ2-7, with D perhaps TRBD2 (6 bases). The CDR3 is made up of 12 amino acids. V lost 6 bases and J lost 3, with 9 bases in between. Germline CDR1 is MNHEY and CDR2 is SMNVEV (reference sequence). CDR3 coding DNA: TGTGCCAGCAGGACGGGAGTCTACGAGCAGTACTTC. It yields the protein CASRTGVYEQYF.

The chain is built from TRBV18 and TRBJ2-2; 9 bases align to TRBD2. Trimming cost V 3 bases and J 3 bases; bases outside gene matches: 5. Germline CDR1 is KGHSH and CDR2 is LQKENI. The CDR3 is made up of 16 amino acids. CDR3 coding DNA: TGTGCCAGCTCACCTCTTGTAGCGGGAGACACCGGGGAGCTGTTTTTT. Translating gives CASSPLVAGDTGELFF.

The rearrangement joins TRBV5-5 to TRBJ1-6; 8 bases align to TRBD1. Per the germline V gene, CDR1 is SGHKS and CDR2 is YYEKEE (reference sequence). The CDR3 loop spans 16 amino acids. V lost 0 bases to trimming and J lost 10 bases; unmatched junction nucleotides: 9. The DNA for the CDR3 is TGTGCCAGCAGCTTGGAAGTGCAGGGGGCAGGGTCACCCCTCCACTTT. Protein: CASSLEVQGAGSPLHF.

The V and J genes are TRBV10-3 and TRBJ2-7, with TRBD2 matching over 10 bases. The V gene end was trimmed by 6 bases and the J gene end by 4 bases; junction bases not matched to a gene: 18. Germline V gene sequence: CDR1 ENHRY, CDR2 SYGVKD. The CDR3 totals 18 residues. The CDR3 region is CAIRGDGASGSLGYEQYF. CDR3 nucleotides: TGTGCCATCAGGGGCGACGGGGCTAGCGGGAGTTTGGGATACGAGCAGTACTTC.

This clone was observed a single time. This rearrangement joins TRBV28 to TRBJ2-7; 12 nucleotides align to TRBD2. CDR1 and CDR2 from the germline V gene are MDHEN and SYDVKM. J was trimmed by 5 bases and V by 5 bases; bases with no gene match: 7. The CDR3 is made up of 15 amino acids. CDR3 protein: CASSQLAGGGDEQYF. DNA for the CDR3: TGTGCCAGCAGTCAACTAGCGGGAGGAGGCGACGAGCAGTACTTC.

The genes are TRBV7-9 and TRBJ2-3, with D maybe TRBD2 (5 bases). Between the trimmed V and J ends, which lost 0 bases and 4 bases, there was a span of 11 bases. This CDR3 is built from 15 residues. CDR1 is SEHNR and CDR2 is FQNEAQ in the germline V gene (reference sequence). This CDR3 is CASSLAVGKADTQYF. The DNA of the CDR3 is TGTGCCAGCAGCTTAGCGGTCGGGAAGGCAGATACGCAGTATTTT.

The rearrangement joins TRBV29-1 to TRBJ2-1, with TRBD2 matching 11 bases. Germline V lookup: CDR1 SQVTM, CDR2 ANQGSEA. V shed 7 bases and J 0 bases; nucleotides not matched to a gene: 11. This CDR3 region has 17 residues. The CDR3 DNA is TGCAGCGCCTCGGGACTAGCGGCCCCTAGCTCCTACAATGAGCAGTTCTTC. This sequence encodes CSASGLAAPSSYNEQFF.

V usage is TRBV6-1 and J usage is TRBJ1-1; 7 bases match TRBD1. The ends lost 6 bases at V and 7 bases at J; junction bases unmatched: 2. Looked up from germline, CDR1 is MNHNS and CDR2 is SASEGT. This CDR3 comprises 11 residues. The CDR3 loop reads CASRWTGEAFF. CDR3 bases: TGTGCCAGCAGGTGGACAGGTGAAGCTTTCTTT.

This clone turned up a few times. The V gene is TRBV27, the J gene TRBJ1-2; the D gene is possibly TRBD1 (6 bases). In germline, CDR1 is MNHEY, CDR2 SMNVEV (reference sequence). The CDR3 sequence is 15 residues long. The V end was cut by 5 bases, the J end by 1 base, with 14 bases between. This CDR3 is CASSLGWGHNYGYTF. The CDR3 DNA follows: TGTGCCAGCAGTCTGGGCTGGGGACATAACTATGGCTACACCTTC.

This clone occurred a few times. The chain joins TRBV28 to TRBJ1-2, with D unclear. The CDR3 loop spans 14 amino acids. The germline V gene encodes CDR1 MDHEN and CDR2 SYDVKM. V was trimmed by 5 bases and J by 4 bases, leaving 14 bases between them. The CDR3 sequence is CASSPYGRGYGYTF. For the CDR3, the DNA is TGTGCCAGCAGTCCGTACGGGAGAGGCTATGGCTACACCTTC.

The rearrangement uses TRBV29-1 and TRBJ2-3; 10 bases fit TRBD1. V shed 3 bases, J shed 0 bases, and the junction held 6 bases outside the gene matches. Germline V lookup: CDR1 SQVTM, CDR2 ANQGSEA. The CDR3 is 16 amino acids. CDR3 sequence: CSVDRGTGVSTDTQYF. CDR3 in DNA: TGCAGCGTTGACAGAGGGACAGGGGTGAGCACAGATACGCAGTATTTT.

The chain uses TRBV2 and TRBJ1-2; a possible D gene is TRBD1 (5 bases). Trimming left V 3 bases short and J 6 bases short, with 11 bases between. Germline V gives CDR1 SNHLY, CDR2 FYNNEI. The CDR3 extends over 13 amino acids. The CDR3 sequence is CASSEVPGNGYTF. The CDR3 coding sequence is TGTGCCAGCAGTGAGGTTCCAGGGAATGGCTACACCTTC.

The CDR3 DNA is TGTGCCAGCAGCCCCGGGGTTGCGAATAGCAATCAGCCCCAGCATTTT. It encodes CASSPGVANSNQPQHF. The chain joins TRBV6-6 to TRBJ1-5, with no clear D. The CDR3 consists of 16 residues. From germline, CDR1 is MNHNY and CDR2 SVGAGI (reference sequence). V lost 6 bases, J lost 0 bases, and 15 bases lay in between.

The sample holds a few counts of this clone. The J gene is TRBJ1-2, the V gene TRBV9; D is undetermined. In germline, CDR1 is SGDLS, CDR2 YYNGEE. CDR3 length: 12 amino acids. V lost 3 bases and J lost 2, with 5 bases in between. The CDR3 protein is CASSALNYGYTF. As DNA, the CDR3 is TGTGCCAGCAGCGCACTAAACTATGGCTACACCTTC.

The chain has TRBV11-3 and TRBJ2-1; 11 nucleotides align to TRBD1. The CDR3 is 15 residues long. The germline CDR1 and CDR2 sequences are SGHNT and YENEEA. With V trimmed by 4 bases and J by 2 bases, 1 base remained unmatched. CDR3 in amino acids: CASSSGQGAYNEQFF. The CDR3 coding sequence is TGTGCCAGCAGCTCGGGACAGGGGGCCTACAATGAGCAGTTCTTC.

The chain links TRBV18 to TRBJ2-7; 11 positions agree with TRBD1. The ends lost 3 bases at V and 3 bases at J; junction bases unmatched: 13. This CDR3 contains 18 residues. Looked up from germline, CDR1 is KGHSH and CDR2 is LQKENI. CDR3 coding DNA: TGTGCCAGCTCACCCCTCGGGACAGGGGGTATTCGAGGCTACGAGCAGTACTTC. It codes for CASSPLGTGGIRGYEQYF.

The table lists this clone with a count of one. As DNA, the CDR3 is TGTGCCAGCAGTCCGACAGGGTTGTTGTACGAGCAGTACTTC. This gives the protein CASSPTGLLYEQYF. V gene TRBV28 combines with J gene TRBJ2-7, with 7 nucleotides matching TRBD1. Germline CDR1 is MDHEN and CDR2 is SYDVKM. This CDR3 has 14 amino acids. Trimming removed 5 bases from V and 4 bases from J; junction bases left unmatched: 8. Drawing the rest from reference TRBV28 and TRBJ2-7, the complete variable domain is DVKVTQSSRYLVKRTGEKVFLECVQDMDHENMFWYRQDPGLGLRLIYFSYDVKMKEKGDIPEGYSVSREKKERFSLILESASTNQTSMYLCASSPTGLLYEQYFGPGTRLTVT.

The chain is built from TRBV9 and TRBJ2-7; the match to TRBD2 covers 10 bases. CDR3 size: 16 residues. Unmatched junction bases numbered 9, after V lost 3 bases and J lost 3 bases. CDR1 is SGDLS and CDR2 is YYNGEE in the germline V gene. For the CDR3, the DNA is TGTGCCAGCAGCGGAGGGGGCCTAGCGGGAGTCTACGAGCAGTACTTC. Translation: CASSGGGLAGVYEQYF.